This TCR beta chain originates from a study of T cell changes during pregnancy in multiple sclerosis. Clones were sequenced by immunoSEQ multiplex PCR, and TCRdb holds only the in-frame ones, with some missing. The sample lists 17,000 or so clones, approximately 88% occurring once. The CDR3 length is 15 residues. The V gene's germline CDR1 is MGHRA and CDR2 YSYEKL. V lost 3 bases and J 0 bases, leaving 6 bases between the germline ends. The sample was CD8+ T cells from peripheral blood mononuclear cells, taken after pregnancy. The rearrangement joins TRBV4-1 to TRBJ1-6; D is possibly TRBD1 (6 bases). This receptor was identified in a female donor in good health, enrolled as a control in a pregnancy study. The CDR3 DNA reads as TGCGCCAGCAGCCAGGACAGCTCCTATAATTCACCCCTCCACTTT. The encoded protein is CASSQDSSYNSPLHF.